This T cell receptor beta chain is drawn from a study of blood T cell repertoires in COVID-19. Allocation to cohorts depended on clinical history reported by the participants. This clone turned up a few times. In the authors' workflow: Nucleated cell number was recorded as an estimate derived from reference gene primer amplification. The table came from immunoSEQ multiplex PCR; TCRdb's copy has only in-frame clones and leaves some out. V and J calls and clone size come straight from that table; D and trimming were deduced from the DNA. The sample yields nearly 400,000 clones, approximately 89% seen once. V dropped 4 bases and J dropped 8 bases, with 13 bases sitting between them. From germline, CDR1 is SGHNT and CDR2 YYREEE (reference sequence). CDR3 length equals 13 residues.

The chain employs TRBV5-4 and TRBJ2-1, with a tentative D call TRBD2 (5 bases). This clonotype was sampled from a woman aged 30 to 39 who had recovered from COVID-19. The sample consisted of PBMCs or T cells enriched from blood (not recorded which). CDR3 sequence (DNA): TGTGCCAGCAGCCCTAGCTCAGGCGATGAGCAGTTCTTC. It yields the protein CASSPSSGDEQFF.